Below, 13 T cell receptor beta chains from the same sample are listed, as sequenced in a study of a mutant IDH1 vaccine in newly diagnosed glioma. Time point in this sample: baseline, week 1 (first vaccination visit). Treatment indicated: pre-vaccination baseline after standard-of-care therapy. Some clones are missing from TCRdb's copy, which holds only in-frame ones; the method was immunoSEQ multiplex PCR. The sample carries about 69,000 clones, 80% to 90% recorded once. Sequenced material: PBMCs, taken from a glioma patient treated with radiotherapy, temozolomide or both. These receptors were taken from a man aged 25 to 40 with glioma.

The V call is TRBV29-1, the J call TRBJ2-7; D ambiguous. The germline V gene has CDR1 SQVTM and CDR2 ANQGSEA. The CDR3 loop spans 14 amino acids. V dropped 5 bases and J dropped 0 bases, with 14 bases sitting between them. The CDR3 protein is CSVRRGSYSYEQYF. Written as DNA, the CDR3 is TGCAGCGTTCGTCGCGGATCCTACTCCTACGAGCAGTACTTC.

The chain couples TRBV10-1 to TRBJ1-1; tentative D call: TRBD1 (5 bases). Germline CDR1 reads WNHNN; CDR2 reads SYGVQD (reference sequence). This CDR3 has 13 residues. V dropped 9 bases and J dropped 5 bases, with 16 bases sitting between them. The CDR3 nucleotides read TGCGCCAGTCGGCGGGACGGGGGGACTGAAGCTTTCTTT. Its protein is CASRRDGGTEAFF.

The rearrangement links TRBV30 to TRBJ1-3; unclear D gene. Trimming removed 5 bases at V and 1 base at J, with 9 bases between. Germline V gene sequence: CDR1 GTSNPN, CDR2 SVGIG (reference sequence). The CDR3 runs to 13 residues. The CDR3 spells CAWESGSGNTIYF. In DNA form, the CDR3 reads TGTGCCTGGGAGTCGGGGTCTGGAAACACCATATATTTT. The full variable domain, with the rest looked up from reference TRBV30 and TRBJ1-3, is SQTIHQWPATLVQPVGSPLSLECTVEGTSNPNLYWYRQAAGRGLQLLFYSVGIGQISSEVPQNLSASRPQDRQFILSSKKLLLSDSGFYLCAWESGSGNTIYFGEGSWLTVV.

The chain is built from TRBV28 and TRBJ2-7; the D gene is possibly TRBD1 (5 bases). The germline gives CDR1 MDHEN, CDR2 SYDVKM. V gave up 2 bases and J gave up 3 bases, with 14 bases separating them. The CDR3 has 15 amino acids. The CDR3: CASSLGLAGHYEQYF. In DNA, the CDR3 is TGTGCCAGCAGTTTAGGCCTTGCAGGGCACTACGAGCAGTACTTC.

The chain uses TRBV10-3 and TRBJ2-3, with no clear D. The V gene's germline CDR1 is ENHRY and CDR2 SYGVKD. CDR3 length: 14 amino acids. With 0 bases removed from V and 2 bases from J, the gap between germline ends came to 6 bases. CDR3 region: CAISESSNTDTQYF. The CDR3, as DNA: TGTGCCATCAGTGAGTCTTCCAACACAGATACGCAGTATTTT.

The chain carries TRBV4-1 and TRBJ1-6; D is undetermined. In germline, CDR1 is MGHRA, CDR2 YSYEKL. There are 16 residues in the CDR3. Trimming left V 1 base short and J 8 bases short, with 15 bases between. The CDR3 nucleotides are TGCGCCAGCAGCCAAGTCGGCAGGTCCCCCGATTCACCCCTCCACTTT. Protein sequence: CASSQVGRSPDSPLHF.

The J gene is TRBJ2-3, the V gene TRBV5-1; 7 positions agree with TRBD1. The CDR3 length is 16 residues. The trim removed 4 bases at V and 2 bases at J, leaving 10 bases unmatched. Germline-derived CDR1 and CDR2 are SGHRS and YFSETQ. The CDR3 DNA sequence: TGCGCCAGCAGCCCCCCGACAGGGAGTGTCACAGATACGCAGTATTTT. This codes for CASSPPTGSVTDTQYF.

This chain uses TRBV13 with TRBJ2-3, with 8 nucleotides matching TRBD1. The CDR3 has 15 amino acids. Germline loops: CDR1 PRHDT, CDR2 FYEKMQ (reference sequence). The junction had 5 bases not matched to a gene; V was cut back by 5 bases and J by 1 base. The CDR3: CASSTQTGGTDTQYF. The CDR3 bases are TGTGCCAGCAGCACGCAGACAGGGGGCACAGATACGCAGTATTTT.

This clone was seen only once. CDR3 region: CASSRSPPNMAGTLSSYNSPLHF. As DNA, the CDR3 is TGTGCCAGCAGTAGGTCGCCGCCAAACATGGCAGGGACCCTGAGCTCCTATAATTCACCCCTCCACTTT. The V and J genes are TRBV2 and TRBJ1-6; D may be TRBD1 (5 bases). Germline loops: CDR1 SNHLY, CDR2 FYNNEI. The CDR3 sequence is 23 residues long. Trimming took 5 bases from V and 0 from J, leaving 32 bases between them.

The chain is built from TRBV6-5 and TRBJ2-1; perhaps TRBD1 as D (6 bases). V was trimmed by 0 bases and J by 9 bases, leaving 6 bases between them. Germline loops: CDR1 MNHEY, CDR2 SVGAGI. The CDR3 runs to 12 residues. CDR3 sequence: CASSYSGAEQFF. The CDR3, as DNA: TGTGCCAGCAGTTACTCGGGGGCTGAGCAGTTCTTC.

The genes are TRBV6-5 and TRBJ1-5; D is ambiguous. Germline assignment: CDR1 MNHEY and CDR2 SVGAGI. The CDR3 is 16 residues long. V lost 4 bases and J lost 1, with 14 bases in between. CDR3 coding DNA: TGTGCCAGCAGTTCGTTCCCCGGCGGGAGCAATCAGCCCCAGCATTTT. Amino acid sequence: CASSSFPGGSNQPQHF.

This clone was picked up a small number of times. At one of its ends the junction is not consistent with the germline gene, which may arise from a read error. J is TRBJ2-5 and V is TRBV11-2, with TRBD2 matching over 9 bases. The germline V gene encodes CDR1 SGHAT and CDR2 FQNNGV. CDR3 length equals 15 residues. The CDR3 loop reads CASSLKRTSVESQYF. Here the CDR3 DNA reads TGTGCCAGCAGCTTAAAAAGGACTAGCGTAGAGAGCCAGTACTTC.

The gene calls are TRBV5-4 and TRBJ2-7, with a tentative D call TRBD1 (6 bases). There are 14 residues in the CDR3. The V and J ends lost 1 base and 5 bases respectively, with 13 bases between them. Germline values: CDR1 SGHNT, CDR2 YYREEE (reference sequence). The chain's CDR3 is CASSLRGKQNEQYF. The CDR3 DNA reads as TGTGCCAGCAGCTTGAGGGGGAAACAAAACGAGCAGTACTTC.